This record looks at one T cell receptor beta chain sequence and its context. The germline V gene encodes CDR1 LNHDA and CDR2 SQIVND (reference sequence). This CDR3 region has 15 residues. Losses at the gene ends were 8 bases for V and 7 bases for J; bases not matched to a gene: 9. These data belong to a study of identical twins. TCRdb used MiXCR to reprocess the 5' RACE reads, holding one entry per CDR3 protein. This sample carries 700,000 or so distinct CDR3 sequences, under 9% of them seen once, and the ten largest clones take approximately 0.94%. In addition, the sample was reused for a study of yellow fever vaccine responses in identical twins.

This sequence originates from a woman younger than 30 in good health. This chain links TRBV19 with TRBJ2-2; 11 bases fit TRBD2. Sequenced: PBMCs. The CDR3 DNA sequence: TGTGCCAGTGTGGGACTAGCGGTGAGAGGCGGGGAGCTGTTTTTT. Residues: CASVGLAVRGGELFF.